A single sample gave rise to the 31 T cell receptor beta chains below, sequenced in a study of shared clonotypes between healthy human individuals. The method was immunoSEQ multiplex PCR; TCRdb's version includes in-frame clones alone and lacks a portion of them. The top ten hold 0.1% to 0.15% of the sample, which has under 2,500,000 clones, under 97% seen once. The sample taken for sequencing was naive CD4+ T cells sorted from blood. This sample's subset: CD45RA+ positively selected. The origin of the receptors is a man younger than 35 in good health.

The rearrangement links TRBV5-1 to TRBJ2-7; TRBD1 matches 7 bases. CDR3 length: 13 residues. Germline trimming cut 7 bases from V and 2 bases from J; bases unmatched to any gene: 6. Germline CDR1 SGHRS, CDR2 YFSETQ. The CDR3 bases are TGCGCCAGCGGACGGGACAGAACCTACGAGCAGTACTTC. Its protein product is CASGRDRTYEQYF. The full variable domain, completed using reference TRBV5-1 and TRBJ2-7, is KAGVTQTPRYLIKTRGQQVTLSCSPISGHRSVSWYQQTPGQGLQFLFEYFSETQRNKGNFPGRFSGRQFSNSRSEMNVSTLELGDSALYLCASGRDRTYEQYFGPGTRLTVT.

CDR3: CASNRAGTGSYEQYF. CDR3 DNA: TGTGCCAGCAACCGTGCCGGGACAGGGTCCTACGAGCAGTACTTC. The chain is built from TRBV7-9 and TRBJ2-7; 9 bases are shared with TRBD1. Germline CDR1 SEHNR, CDR2 FQNEAQ (reference sequence). V shed 7 bases and J 1 base; nucleotides not matched to a gene: 8. The CDR3 contains 15 residues.

This chain connects TRBV10-1 to TRBJ2-2; D call uncertain. Germline V gene lookup returns CDR1 WNHNN and CDR2 SYGVQD (reference sequence). V shed 6 bases and J shed 2 bases, with 7 bases lying between them. This CDR3 is built from 13 residues. CDR3 in amino acids: CASRALNTGELFF. The CDR3 DNA sequence: TGCGCCAGCAGGGCTCTAAACACCGGGGAGCTGTTTTTT.

The chain links TRBV5-1 to TRBJ2-7; 8 nucleotides match TRBD1. Germline values: CDR1 SGHRS, CDR2 YFSETQ. The CDR3 is 17 residues long. V was pared by 4 bases and J by 4 bases, with 16 bases of the junction left unmatched. Written as DNA, the CDR3 is TGCGCCAGCAGCCCGAGGGCAGGGGGCGGAGTGGGTTACGAGCAGTACTTC. Amino acid sequence: CASSPRAGGGVGYEQYF.

In DNA, the CDR3 is TGTGCCAGCACTACAGGGACCGGGGAGCTGTTTTTT. Its translation is CASTTGTGELFF. The chain employs TRBV18 and TRBJ2-2, with D possibly TRBD1 on 6 matching bases. The germline CDR1 and CDR2 sequences are KGHSH and LQKENI. The CDR3 is made up of 12 amino acids. Trimming took 8 bases from V and 5 from J, leaving 9 bases between them.

J is TRBJ2-7 and V is TRBV28; the D call may be TRBD1 or TRBD2 (6 bases each). Trimming removed 3 bases at V and 0 bases at J, with 12 bases between. The CDR3 contains 15 residues. CDR1 MDHEN and CDR2 SYDVKM come from the germline V gene. The CDR3 region is CASSFGGRSSYEQYF. The CDR3, as DNA: TGTGCCAGCAGTTTCGGGGGCAGGAGCTCCTACGAGCAGTACTTC.

The rearrangement joins TRBV7-9 to TRBJ2-3, with D unclear. The CDR3 has 15 residues. V lost 2 bases and J lost 1, with 10 bases in between. Germline lookup yields CDR1 SEHNR and CDR2 FQNEAQ (reference sequence). CDR3 in amino acids: CASSLPLGGTDTQYF. The CDR3 DNA reads TGTGCCAGCAGCTTACCCCTAGGAGGCACAGATACGCAGTATTTT.

This chain links TRBV28 with TRBJ1-5; TRBD1 agrees at 7 bases. Germline V lookup: CDR1 MDHEN, CDR2 SYDVKM. This CDR3 is 20 amino acids long. V shed 1 base and J 5 bases; nucleotides not matched to a gene: 20. The CDR3 DNA follows: TGTGCCAGCAGTTTATTCGCAGGCGAGGGGGCGACCCCAAGGGATCAGCCCCAGCATTTT. It specifies CASSLFAGEGATPRDQPQHF.

The chain has TRBV7-9 and TRBJ2-1; TRBD1 matches at 12 bases. The CDR3 runs to 15 residues. The V gene's germline CDR1 is SEHNR and CDR2 FQNEAQ (reference sequence). With V trimmed by 2 bases and J by 10 bases, 6 bases remained unmatched. The CDR3 loop reads CASSLQGTGGGEQFF. The CDR3 nucleotides are TGTGCCAGCAGCTTACAAGGGACAGGGGGCGGGGAGCAGTTCTTC.

V gene TRBV10-1 combines with J gene TRBJ1-1, with D unresolved. This CDR3 comprises 17 residues. Trimming stripped 3 bases from V and 3 bases from J, with 20 bases between. Germline assignment: CDR1 WNHNN and CDR2 SYGVQD (reference sequence). CDR3: CASSDLDLSRSDTEAFF. The CDR3 DNA reads TGCGCCAGCAGTGATCTAGACTTGTCCCGCTCCGACACTGAAGCTTTCTTT.

The chain is built from TRBV2 and TRBJ2-7; 10 positions match TRBD1. Trimming at V came to 6 bases and at J to 2 bases, leaving 7 bases not matched to a gene. The CDR3 is 15 residues long. Germline V gene sequence: CDR1 SNHLY, CDR2 FYNNEI. Here the CDR3 reads CASSEGGTGAYEQYF. CDR3 sequence (DNA): TGTGCCAGCAGCGAGGGGGGGACAGGGGCCTACGAGCAGTACTTC.

The chain recombines TRBV15 with TRBJ2-7; the match to TRBD1 covers 7 bases. V was pared by 1 base and J by 4 bases, with 7 bases of the junction left unmatched. Per germline, CDR1 LNHNV and CDR2 YYDKDF (reference sequence). This CDR3 is 15 amino acids long. The CDR3 loop is CATSRGETGMYEQYF. For the CDR3, the DNA is TGTGCCACCAGCAGAGGTGAGACAGGGATGTACGAGCAGTACTTC. Drawing the rest from reference TRBV15 and TRBJ2-7, the complete variable domain is DAMVIQNPRYQVTQFGKPVTLSCSQTLNHNVMYWYQQKSSQAPKLLFHYYDKDFNNEADTPDNFQSRRPNTSFCFLDIRSPGLGDTAMYLCATSRGETGMYEQYFGPGTRLTVT.

This chain joins TRBV4-3 and TRBJ2-1, with 8 nucleotides matching TRBD2. Germline assignment: CDR1 LGHNA and CDR2 YSLEER. The CDR3 contains 15 residues. The J segment lost 10 bases and the V segment lost 0 bases, leaving 8 bases of the junction unmatched. The CDR3 is CASSQDPLAGREQFF. CDR3 DNA: TGCGCCAGCAGCCAAGATCCCCTAGCGGGTCGGGAGCAGTTCTTC.

The chain links TRBV7-9 to TRBJ2-4; possibly TRBD1 or TRBD2 for D (7 bases each). CDR1 SEHNR and CDR2 FQNEAQ come from the germline V gene (reference sequence). Trimming removed 6 bases from V and 8 bases from J, with 17 bases in between. This CDR3 has 14 amino acids. The CDR3 coding sequence is TGTGCCAGCAGGCTCTCAGGGGGGGCGGACATTCAGTACTTC. This gives the protein CASRLSGGADIQYF.

V gene TRBV5-6 combines with J gene TRBJ2-7; no clear D. The V gene lost 2 bases and the J gene lost 0 bases, with 12 bases spanning the gap. The germline CDR1 and CDR2 sequences are SGHDT and YYEEEE. The length of the CDR3 is 15 residues. The CDR3 coding sequence is TGTGCCAGCAGCTTAGTCCGCTTGGGCTCCTACGAGCAGTACTTC. Translated: CASSLVRLGSYEQYF.

The chain has TRBV5-4 and TRBJ2-5, with a possible D match to TRBD1 (5 bases). Trimming left V 4 bases short and J 3 bases short, with 13 bases between. CDR1 and CDR2 (germline): SGHNT, YYREEE (reference sequence). This CDR3 has 14 residues. CDR3 amino acids: CASSPDPGKETQYF. CDR3 nucleotides: TGTGCCAGCAGCCCGGACCCAGGGAAAGAGACCCAGTACTTC.

This chain joins TRBV2 and TRBJ2-3; D not certain. Trimming took 8 bases from V and 3 from J, leaving 9 bases between them. The germline gives CDR1 SNHLY, CDR2 FYNNEI. The CDR3 extends over 12 amino acids. The CDR3 sequence is CASQRLTDTQYF. CDR3 DNA: TGTGCCAGCCAGCGTTTAACAGATACGCAGTATTTT.

V and J are TRBV7-2 and TRBJ1-5; 10 nucleotides agree with TRBD1. Germline V lookup: CDR1 SGHTA, CDR2 FQGNSA. The CDR3 contains 15 residues. V trimming: 4 bases; J trimming: 5 bases; junction bases outside the gene matches: 5. This CDR3 reads CASSSRTGGDQPQHF. In nucleotides, the CDR3 is TGTGCCAGCAGCTCAAGGACAGGGGGGGATCAGCCCCAGCATTTT.

As for this clone: The same CDR3 also results from other DNA sequences found in this sample. The chain recombines TRBV30 with TRBJ1-5, with no clear D. Germline CDR1 GTSNPN, CDR2 SVGIG (reference sequence). V gave up 0 bases and J gave up 2 bases, with 5 bases separating them. The CDR3 totals 13 residues. DNA for the CDR3: TGTGCCTGGAGTGTGGACGGCAATCAGCCCCAGCATTTT. Its protein product is CAWSVDGNQPQHF.

Notes on this clone: The identical CDR3 is also encoded by other nucleotide sequences in the sample. The chain is built from TRBV18 and TRBJ2-1, with a tentative D call TRBD2 (6 bases). Trimming took 0 bases from V and 4 from J, leaving 13 bases between them. The germline V gene has CDR1 KGHSH and CDR2 LQKENI. CDR3 length: 16 residues. The CDR3, as DNA: TGTGCCAGCTCACCACCGGGACTCCTGTCTTACAATGAGCAGTTCTTC. This gives the protein CASSPPGLLSYNEQFF.

A word on this clone: The sample has other DNA sequences that encode this CDR3 too. The chain uses TRBV6-5 and TRBJ2-1; D may match TRBD1 or TRBD2 (5 bases each). V lost 5 bases and J lost 6, with 11 bases in between. The CDR3 contains 13 residues. In germline, CDR1 is MNHEY, CDR2 SVGAGI. In nucleotides, the CDR3 is TGTGCCAGCAGTCCGGGACGGGGCAATGAGCAGTTCTTC. It codes for CASSPGRGNEQFF.

To note about this clone: This CDR3 is also generated by other DNA sequences in the sample. The chain couples TRBV15 to TRBJ1-5; D call uncertain. V dropped 3 bases and J dropped 4 bases, with 7 bases sitting between them. The CDR3 runs to 13 residues. Germline assignment: CDR1 LNHNV and CDR2 YYDKDF (reference sequence). The CDR3: CATSRETNQPQHF. CDR3 DNA sequence: TGTGCCACCAGCAGGGAAACTAATCAGCCCCAGCATTTT. Based on the CDR3 plus reference TRBV15 and TRBJ1-5, the full variable domain is DAMVIQNPRYQVTQFGKPVTLSCSQTLNHNVMYWYQQKSSQAPKLLFHYYDKDFNNEADTPDNFQSRRPNTSFCFLDIRSPGLGDTAMYLCATSRETNQPQHFGDGTRLSIL.

The rearrangement joins TRBV11-2 to TRBJ1-1; 8 positions match TRBD1. Trimming took 3 bases from V and 7 from J; bases not matched to a gene: 7. The germline gives CDR1 SGHAT, CDR2 FQNNGV. The CDR3 is made up of 14 amino acids. CDR3 residues: CASSLDGTGLEAFF. CDR3 nucleotide sequence: TGTGCCAGCAGCTTGGACGGGACAGGCCTTGAAGCTTTCTTT.

The chain carries TRBV28 and TRBJ1-5, with no clear D. Germline values: CDR1 MDHEN, CDR2 SYDVKM. CDR3 length equals 13 residues. V lost 2 bases and J 7 bases, leaving 9 bases between the germline ends. The CDR3 is CASSLKGRQPQHF. The CDR3 coding sequence is TGTGCCAGCAGTTTAAAGGGCCGGCAGCCCCAGCATTTT.

This chain connects TRBV6-5 to TRBJ2-7, with D maybe TRBD2 (6 bases). Germline assignment: CDR1 MNHEY and CDR2 SVGAGI. This CDR3 contains 16 residues. The ends were cut back, 3 bases at V and 0 bases at J, with 15 bases in the middle. CDR3 bases: TGTGCCAGCAGTTATGCCGTGGGGGGTGGCTCCTACGAGCAGTACTTC. Translating gives CASSYAVGGGSYEQYF.

The V call is TRBV18, the J call TRBJ2-5; 7 bases are shared with TRBD2. Germline V gene data show CDR1 as KGHSH and CDR2 as LQKENI. Trimming removed 4 bases from V and 2 bases from J; junction bases left unmatched: 13. The CDR3 totals 17 residues. The CDR3 nucleotides read TGTGCCAGCTCACACCTGGGAGCGGGGAGCCTTCAAGAGACCCAGTACTTC. Protein: CASSHLGAGSLQETQYF.

The chain combines TRBV30 with TRBJ1-1, with D perhaps TRBD1 (6 bases). V was pared by 2 bases and J by 8 bases, with 12 bases between. The germline gives CDR1 GTSNPN, CDR2 SVGIG (reference sequence). The CDR3 runs to 12 residues. CDR3 in DNA: TGTGCCTGGAGTCCTACAGGGAAAGAAGCTTTCTTT. Translated, it gives CAWSPTGKEAFF.

The V and J genes are TRBV15 and TRBJ1-3; D might be TRBD1 (6 bases). V was cut by 8 bases and J by 4 bases, with 9 bases left in between. Per germline, CDR1 LNHNV and CDR2 YYDKDF (reference sequence). This CDR3 comprises 12 residues. CDR3 residues: CATRGGGNTIYF. The CDR3 region has the DNA TGTGCCACCCGGGGGGGCGGAAACACCATATATTTT.

This chain joins TRBV6-1 and TRBJ1-5; no clear D gene. The CDR3 has 16 amino acids. Germline CDR1 MNHNS, CDR2 SASEGT. Deletions cut 0 bases from V and 4 bases from J, with 13 bases between. This chain's CDR3 is CASSEAWGIGNQPQHF. The CDR3 nucleotides read TGTGCCAGCAGTGAAGCGTGGGGAATCGGGAATCAGCCCCAGCATTTT.

This sequence joins TRBV5-4 and TRBJ2-3, with TRBD1 matching over 10 bases. Germline loops: CDR1 SGHNT, CDR2 YYREEE (reference sequence). V gave up 4 bases and J gave up 3 bases; unmatched junction bases: 5. CDR3 length: 15 amino acids. In DNA, the CDR3 is TGTGCCAGCAGCCACGCGGGACAGGGGACAGATACGCAGTATTTT. This translates into CASSHAGQGTDTQYF.

The chain employs TRBV10-1 and TRBJ2-7; 8 nucleotides agree with TRBD2. J gave up 1 base and V 4 bases, and 3 bases lay outside the gene matches. The CDR3 is 14 amino acids. The germline V gene encodes CDR1 WNHNN and CDR2 SYGVQD (reference sequence). CDR3 sequence: CASSAGTRSYEQYF. The CDR3 nucleotides read TGCGCCAGCAGTGCTGGGACTAGGTCCTACGAGCAGTACTTC.